This TCR beta chain was profiled in a study of cytomegalovirus exposure and HLA in healthy donors. The ends lost 10 bases at V and 6 bases at J; junction bases unmatched: 8. CDR1 is MNHEY and CDR2 is SVGAGI in the germline V gene. The CDR3 contains 13 residues. The PCR had 60 Vbeta and 13 Jbeta primers. Libraries were prepared by immunoSEQ multiplex PCR; TCRdb keeps only in-frame clonotypes and omits some of them. Of fewer than 250,000 clones in the sample, about 76% were seen once. The sequencing input was PBMCs. This receptor was taken from a male donor in good health and CMV-seropositive. V is TRBV6-5 and J is TRBJ1-4; 7 bases match TRBD1. For the CDR3, the DNA is TGTGCCACCGCGACAGGGTTGGATGAAAAACTGTTTTTT. Translation: CATATGLDEKLFF.